The source of this T cell receptor (beta chain) is a study of shared clonotypes between healthy human individuals. Into CD45RA+ naive and CD45RA-negative memory subsets, the CD4+ cells were split. Assay used: immunoSEQ multiplex PCR; TCRdb lists only in-frame clones, some missing. Among roughly 1.5 million clones listed, around 98% were seen once. The germline V gene has CDR1 SGHNT and CDR2 YYREEE (reference sequence). This CDR3 contains 16 residues. Germline trimming cut 3 bases from V and 5 bases from J; bases unmatched to any gene: 11. The source material was naive CD4+ T cells sorted from blood. Subset denoted: CD45RA+ positively selected. The rearrangement links TRBV5-4 to TRBJ2-3; TRBD2 matches at 8 bases. The TCR sequence derives from a man aged 25 to 40 in good health. The CDR3 is CASSSGRSGTVDTQYF. The CDR3 DNA reads TGTGCCAGCAGCTCGGGGCGTAGCGGGACCGTAGATACGCAGTATTTT.